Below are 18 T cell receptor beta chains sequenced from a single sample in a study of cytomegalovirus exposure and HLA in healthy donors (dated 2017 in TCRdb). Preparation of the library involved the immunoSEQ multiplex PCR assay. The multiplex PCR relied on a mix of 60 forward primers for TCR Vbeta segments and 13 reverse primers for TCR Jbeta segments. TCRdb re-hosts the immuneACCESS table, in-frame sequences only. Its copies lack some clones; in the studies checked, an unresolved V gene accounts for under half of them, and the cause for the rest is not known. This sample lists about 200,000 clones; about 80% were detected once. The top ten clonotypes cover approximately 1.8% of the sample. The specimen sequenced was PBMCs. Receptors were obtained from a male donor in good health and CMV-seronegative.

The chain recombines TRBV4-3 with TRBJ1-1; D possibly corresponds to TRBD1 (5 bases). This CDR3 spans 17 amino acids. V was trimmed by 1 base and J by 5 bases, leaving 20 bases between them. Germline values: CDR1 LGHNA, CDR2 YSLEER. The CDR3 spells CASSQAPTRGSRTEAFF. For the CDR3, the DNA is TGCGCCAGCAGCCAAGCGCCTACTCGGGGGTCGAGGACTGAAGCTTTCTTT.

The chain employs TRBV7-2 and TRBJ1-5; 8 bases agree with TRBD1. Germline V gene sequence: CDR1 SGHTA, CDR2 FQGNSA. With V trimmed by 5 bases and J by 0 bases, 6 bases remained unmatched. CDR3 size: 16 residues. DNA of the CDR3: TGTGCCAGCAGCCACGGACAGGGCTATAGCAATCAGCCCCAGCATTTT. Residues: CASSHGQGYSNQPQHF.

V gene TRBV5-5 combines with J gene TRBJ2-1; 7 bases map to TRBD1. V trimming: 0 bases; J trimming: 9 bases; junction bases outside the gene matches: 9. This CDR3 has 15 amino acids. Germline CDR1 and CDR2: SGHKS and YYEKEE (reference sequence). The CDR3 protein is CASSLGGGLTSEQFF. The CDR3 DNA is TGTGCCAGCAGCTTGGGAGGGGGCTTAACATCTGAGCAGTTCTTC.

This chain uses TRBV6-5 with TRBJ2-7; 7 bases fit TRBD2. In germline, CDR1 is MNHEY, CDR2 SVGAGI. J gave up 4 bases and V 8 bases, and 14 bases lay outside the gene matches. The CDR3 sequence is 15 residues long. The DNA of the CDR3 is TGTGCCAGCCAGTTAAGGGCTAGCGGCCGTTACGAGCAGTACTTC. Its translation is CASQLRASGRYEQYF.

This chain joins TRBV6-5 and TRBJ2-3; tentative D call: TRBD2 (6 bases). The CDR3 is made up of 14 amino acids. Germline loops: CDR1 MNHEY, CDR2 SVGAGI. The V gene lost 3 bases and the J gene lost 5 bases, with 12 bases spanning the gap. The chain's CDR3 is CASSYGQGGDTQYF. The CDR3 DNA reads TGTGCCAGCAGTTATGGGCAGGGAGGAGATACGCAGTATTTT.

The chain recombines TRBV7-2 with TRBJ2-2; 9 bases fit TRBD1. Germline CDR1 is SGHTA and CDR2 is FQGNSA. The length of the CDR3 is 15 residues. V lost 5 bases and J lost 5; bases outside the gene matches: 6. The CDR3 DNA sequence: TGTGCCAGCAGCCCTAACAGGGGGCGGACCGGGGAGCTGTTTTTT. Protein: CASSPNRGRTGELFF.

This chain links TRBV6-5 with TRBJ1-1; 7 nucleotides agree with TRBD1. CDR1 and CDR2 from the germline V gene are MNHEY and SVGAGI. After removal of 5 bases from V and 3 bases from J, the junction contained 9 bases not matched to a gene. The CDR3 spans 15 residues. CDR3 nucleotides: TGTGCCAGCAGTGTCCACAGGGGCCAGGACACTGAAGCTTTCTTT. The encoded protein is CASSVHRGQDTEAFF.

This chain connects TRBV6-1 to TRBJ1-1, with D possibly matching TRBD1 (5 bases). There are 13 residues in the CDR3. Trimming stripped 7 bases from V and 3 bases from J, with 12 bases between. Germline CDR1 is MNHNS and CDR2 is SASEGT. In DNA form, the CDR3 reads TGTGCCAGCATCCTAGACAGTTACACTGAAGCTTTCTTT. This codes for CASILDSYTEAFF.

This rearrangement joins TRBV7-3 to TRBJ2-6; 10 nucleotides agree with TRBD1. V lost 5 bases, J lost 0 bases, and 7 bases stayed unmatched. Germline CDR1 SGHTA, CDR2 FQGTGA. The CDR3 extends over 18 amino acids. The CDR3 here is CASSTRGTGVSGANVLTF. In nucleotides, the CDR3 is TGTGCCAGCAGCACCCGAGGGACAGGGGTCTCTGGGGCCAACGTCCTGACTTTC.

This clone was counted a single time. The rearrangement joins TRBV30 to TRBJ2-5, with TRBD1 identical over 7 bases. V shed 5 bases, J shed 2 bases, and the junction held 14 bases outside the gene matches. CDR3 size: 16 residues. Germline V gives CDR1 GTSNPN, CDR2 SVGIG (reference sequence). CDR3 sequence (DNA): TGTGCCTGGCGTAGAGGGACAGCACCCCTACAAGAGACCCAGTACTTC. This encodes CAWRRGTAPLQETQYF.

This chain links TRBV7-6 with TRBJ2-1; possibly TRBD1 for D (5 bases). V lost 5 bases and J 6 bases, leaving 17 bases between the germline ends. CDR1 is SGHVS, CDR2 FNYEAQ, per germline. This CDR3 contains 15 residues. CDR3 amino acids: CASSTPPTGTNEQFF. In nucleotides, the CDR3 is TGTGCCAGCAGCACACCCCCCACAGGAACCAATGAGCAGTTCTTC.

The CDR3 here is CASKGQINEKLFF. The CDR3 DNA follows: TGTGCCAGTAAAGGACAGATTAATGAAAAACTGTTTTTT. This chain connects TRBV19 to TRBJ1-4, with D perhaps matching TRBD1 (6 bases). This CDR3 is built from 13 residues. Germline V gives CDR1 LNHDA, CDR2 SQIVND (reference sequence). Trimming pared 7 bases from V and 4 bases from J, leaving 10 bases between. The full variable domain, its missing parts supplied by reference TRBV19 and TRBJ1-4, is DGGITQSPKYLFRKEGQNVTLSCEQNLNHDAMYWYRQDPGQGLRLIYYSQIVNDFQKGDIAEGYSVSREKKESFPLTVTSAQKNPTAFYLCASKGQINEKLFFGSGTQLSVL.

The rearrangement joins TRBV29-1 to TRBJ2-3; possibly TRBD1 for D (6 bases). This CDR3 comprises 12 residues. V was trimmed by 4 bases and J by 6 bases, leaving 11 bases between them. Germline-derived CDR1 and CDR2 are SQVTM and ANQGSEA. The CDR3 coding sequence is TGCAGCGTTGCCAGGGGCTCGGATACGCAGTATTTT. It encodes CSVARGSDTQYF.

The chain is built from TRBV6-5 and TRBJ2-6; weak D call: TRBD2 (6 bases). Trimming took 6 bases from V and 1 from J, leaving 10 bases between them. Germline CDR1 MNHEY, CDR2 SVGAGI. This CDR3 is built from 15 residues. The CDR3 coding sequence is TGTGCCAGCAGGCCGCGGGGATCTGGGGCCAACGTCCTGACTTTC. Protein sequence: CASRPRGSGANVLTF.

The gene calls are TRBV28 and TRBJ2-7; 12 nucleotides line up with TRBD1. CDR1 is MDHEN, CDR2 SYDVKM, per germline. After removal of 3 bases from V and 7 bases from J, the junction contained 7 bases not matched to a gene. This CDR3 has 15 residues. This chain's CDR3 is CASSFRDRGPGEQYF. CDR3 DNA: TGTGCCAGCAGTTTCCGGGACAGGGGGCCTGGAGAGCAGTACTTC.

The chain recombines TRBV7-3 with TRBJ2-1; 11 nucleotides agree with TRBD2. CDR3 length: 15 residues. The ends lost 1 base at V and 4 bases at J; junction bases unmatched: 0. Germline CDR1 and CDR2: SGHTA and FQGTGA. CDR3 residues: CASSLRLAGYNEQFF. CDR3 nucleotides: TGTGCCAGCAGCTTAAGACTAGCGGGATACAATGAGCAGTTCTTC.

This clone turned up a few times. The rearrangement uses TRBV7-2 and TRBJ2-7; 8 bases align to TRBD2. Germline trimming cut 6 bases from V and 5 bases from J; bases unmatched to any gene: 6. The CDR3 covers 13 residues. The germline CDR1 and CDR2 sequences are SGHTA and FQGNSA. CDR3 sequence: CASRPAGAHEQYF. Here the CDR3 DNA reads TGTGCCAGCAGACCAGCGGGAGCCCACGAGCAGTACTTC.

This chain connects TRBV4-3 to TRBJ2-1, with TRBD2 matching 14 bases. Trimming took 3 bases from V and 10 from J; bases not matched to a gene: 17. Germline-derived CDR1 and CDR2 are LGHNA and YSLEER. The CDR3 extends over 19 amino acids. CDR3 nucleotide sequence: TGCGCCAGCAGCCACAGTATCGGCTCCGGGACTAGCGGGGGCATCGAGCAGTTCTTC. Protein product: CASSHSIGSGTSGGIEQFF.